The 6 T cell receptor beta chains in this list originate from one sample, sequenced in a study of T-cell reconstitution after alpha-beta-depleted transplantation in children. TCRbeta library preparation incorporated unique molecular identifiers. From the PCR reads, TCRdb called clonotypes with MiXCR, one entry per CDR3 protein. Seen here are roughly 170,000 distinct CDR3 sequences, 6.5% to 7.5% observed once, and the top ten hold roughly 3%. Sequenced material: PBMCs from the stem cell graft donor, taken from the stem cell graft. The receptors come from a human donor who donated a stem cell graft to a child with Wiskott-Aldrich syndrome.

V is TRBV5-6 and J is TRBJ1-2, with D tentatively TRBD1 (5 bases). Looked up from germline, CDR1 is SGHDT and CDR2 is YYEEEE. Trimming cost V 0 bases and J 8 bases, with 23 bases left between them. This CDR3 spans 17 amino acids. CDR3 in DNA: TGTGCCAGCAGCTTGGCCTCCGCCGGGACTAAGGATTGGGGCTACACCTTC. Its protein is CASSLASAGTKDWGYTF.

This clonotype came up a few times. The gene calls are TRBV28 and TRBJ2-7; tentative D call: TRBD1 (5 bases). V lost 3 bases and J lost 1, with 19 bases in between. The germline V gene encodes CDR1 MDHEN and CDR2 SYDVKM. The CDR3 totals 17 residues. In DNA, the CDR3 is TGTGCCAGCAGTTTCGTGGTGGACACCATGTTATCCTACGAGCAGTACTTC. Protein: CASSFVVDTMLSYEQYF.

This clonotype came up a few times. The genes are TRBV7-2 and TRBJ1-5; D not resolved. Trimming left V 5 bases short and J 7 bases short, with 12 bases between. CDR3 size: 13 residues. The germline V gene has CDR1 SGHTA and CDR2 FQGNSA. CDR3 region: CASSRELRQPQHF. For the CDR3, the DNA is TGTGCCAGCAGCAGGGAGCTTCGACAGCCCCAGCATTTT.

This clonotype appeared many times. The CDR3 loop is CASSSGELGPEAFF. The CDR3 DNA sequence: TGTGCCAGCAGCTCGGGGGAGCTGGGCCCTGAAGCTTTCTTT. The chain combines TRBV7-2 with TRBJ1-1, with D possibly TRBD1 on 5 matching bases. V lost 4 bases to trimming and J lost 6 bases, with 15 bases between them. The CDR3 totals 14 residues. Germline values: CDR1 SGHTA, CDR2 FQGNSA.

This clonotype has a count of ten or more. The rearrangement links TRBV5-1 to TRBJ1-1; no reliable D call. The CDR3 runs to 13 residues. Trimming stripped 1 base from V and 3 bases from J, with 7 bases between. The germline V gene encodes CDR1 SGHRS and CDR2 YFSETQ. The CDR3 reads CASSLWGDTEAFF. As DNA, the CDR3 is TGCGCCAGCAGCTTGTGGGGTGACACTGAAGCTTTCTTT.

This clonotype has at least ten counts. The rearrangement joins TRBV5-1 to TRBJ1-1; the D is unclear. The CDR3 length is 13 residues. The germline V gene has CDR1 SGHRS and CDR2 YFSETQ. V was clipped by 2 bases and J by 4 bases, with 9 bases between them. The CDR3 is CASSLFDGTEAFF. DNA for the CDR3: TGCGCCAGCAGCTTATTTGACGGCACTGAAGCTTTCTTT.